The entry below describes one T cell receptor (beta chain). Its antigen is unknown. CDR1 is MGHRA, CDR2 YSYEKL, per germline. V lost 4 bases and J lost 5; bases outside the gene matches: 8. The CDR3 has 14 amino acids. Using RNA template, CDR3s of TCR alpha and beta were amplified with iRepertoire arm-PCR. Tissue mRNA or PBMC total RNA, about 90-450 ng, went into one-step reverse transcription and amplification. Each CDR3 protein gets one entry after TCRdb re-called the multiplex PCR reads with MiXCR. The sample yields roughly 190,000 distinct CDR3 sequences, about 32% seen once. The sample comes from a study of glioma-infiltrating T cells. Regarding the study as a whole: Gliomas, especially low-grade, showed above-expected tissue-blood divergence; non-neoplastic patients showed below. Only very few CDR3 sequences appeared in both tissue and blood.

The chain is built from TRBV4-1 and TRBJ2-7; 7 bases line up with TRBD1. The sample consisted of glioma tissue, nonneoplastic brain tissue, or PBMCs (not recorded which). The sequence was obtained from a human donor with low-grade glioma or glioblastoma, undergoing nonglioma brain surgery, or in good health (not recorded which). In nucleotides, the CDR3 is TGCGCCAGCAGCCCACCGAAGGGGGCAAACGAGCAGTACTTC. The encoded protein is CASSPPKGANEQYF.